Each of the 3 T cell receptor beta chains below was sequenced from the same sample in a study of cytomegalovirus exposure and HLA in healthy donors (dated by TCRdb to the late 2010s). Library preparation used the immunoSEQ multiplex PCR assay. A mixture of 60 forward primers for TCR Vbeta segments and 13 reverse primers for TCR Jbeta segments was used in the multiplex PCR. TCRdb took over this immuneACCESS table, retaining in-frame rearrangements with V and J assigned. Such tables are incomplete; in checked studies, under half of the missing clones stem from an unresolved V gene, and the remainder is unexplained. Counted in this sample were around 120,000 clones; nearly 80% of them appeared once. Roughly 6.3% of the sample is taken by the ten largest. Material for sequencing was PBMCs. The receptors here all came from a woman aged 40 to 50 in good health and CMV-seronegative.

The CDR3 DNA follows: TGCGCCAGCAGCTTGGTTCAGGGTCGGGGGGAGACCCAGTACTTC. Its protein product is CASSLVQGRGETQYF. The V call is TRBV5-1, the J call TRBJ2-5, with D possibly matching TRBD2 (6 bases). The CDR3 runs 15 residues. Trimming took 0 bases from V and 5 from J, leaving 14 bases between them. Germline V gene data show CDR1 as SGHRS and CDR2 as YFSETQ.

The chain uses TRBV2 and TRBJ1-1, with 7 bases matching TRBD1. Germline loops: CDR1 SNHLY, CDR2 FYNNEI. The V and J ends lost 1 base and 4 bases, in that order; junction bases with no gene match: 3. This CDR3 is 14 amino acids long. The CDR3, as DNA: TGTGCCAGCAGTGAAGAGTCAGGGGGCACTGAAGCTTTCTTT. The encoded protein is CASSEESGGTEAFF.

This chain connects TRBV2 to TRBJ1-5, with no clear D. There are 13 residues in the CDR3. Germline CDR1 SNHLY, CDR2 FYNNEI. Trimming took 4 bases from V and 1 from J, leaving 5 bases between them. CDR3 nucleotides: TGTGCCAGCAGTGGGGAGAGCAATCAGCCCCAGCATTTT. Residues: CASSGESNQPQHF.